This T cell receptor beta chain stems from a study of PD-1 blockade in mismatch repair-deficient tumors. Every patient had mismatch repair deficiency by PCR or immunohistochemistry. Using immunoSEQ multiplex PCR, the repertoire was profiled, and TCRdb retains in-frame clones only, with some absent. The sample includes around 49,000 clones, approximately 80% seen only once; the top ten take roughly 3.4%. The CDR3 contains 14 residues. V shed 7 bases and J 10 bases; nucleotides not matched to a gene: 12. From germline, CDR1 is SGHRS and CDR2 YFSETQ. The source material was PBMCs, sampled before pembrolizumab treatment. V is TRBV5-1 and J is TRBJ2-3, with 10 nucleotides matching TRBD2. The receptor's source is an adult with mismatch repair-deficient cancer. The chain's CDR3 is CASGEREGPSAQYF. The CDR3 nucleotides are TGCGCCAGCGGCGAGCGGGAGGGCCCTTCCGCGCAGTATTTT.